This T cell receptor (beta chain) was documented in a study of cytomegalovirus exposure and HLA in healthy donors. Germline V lookup: CDR1 SGHAT, CDR2 FQNNGV. This CDR3 is 14 amino acids long. V was cut by 1 base and J by 6 bases, with 11 bases left in between. Vbeta (60) and Jbeta (13) primers were used in the PCR. The protocol was immunoSEQ multiplex PCR, while the TCRdb copy is restricted to in-frame clones and leaves out a portion. The sample lists some 180,000 clones, around 80% occurring once. This clonotype was obtained from a woman in her sixties in good health and CMV-seropositive. What was sequenced was PBMCs. This chain links TRBV11-2 with TRBJ2-3; a possible D gene is TRBD1 (5 bases). DNA of the CDR3: TGTGCCAGCAGCTTAGTGCAGGGTATCGATACGCAGTATTTT. This encodes CASSLVQGIDTQYF.